The T cell receptor (beta chain) under discussion was sequenced for a study of T cells after yellow fever vaccination. Study-level background: SMART-Seq v4 Ultra Low Input served to prepare low-cell-number fractions. General study points: The bulk population could contribute abundant contaminating clonotypes to FACS-sorted repertoires. Reappearance after the booster was observed for most primary-vaccination clones (roughly 97% CD4, over 75% CD8).

The CDR3 covers 15 residues. In germline, CDR1 is SGHRS, CDR2 YFSETQ. V lost 1 base and J lost 7; bases outside the gene matches: 5. This clonotype occurred a few times. Its antigen is as yet unknown. In making TCR cDNA, 5'RACE template switching added a universal primer site and UMIs to it. MiXCR was run by TCRdb on the 5' RACE reads, yielding one entry per CDR3 protein. The table shows 170,000 or so distinct CDR3 sequences, with about 6% occurring only once. This rearrangement joins TRBV5-1 to TRBJ2-2; 9 bases agree with TRBD1. The sample in question was CD4+ T cells sorted from PBMCs, obtained on the day of the first yellow fever vaccination. The TCR comes from a man aged 18 to 30 who received the YFV17D yellow fever vaccine. The CDR3 here is CASSLRTGEIGELFF. Written as DNA, the CDR3 is TGCGCCAGCAGCTTGCGGACAGGGGAGATCGGGGAGCTGTTTTTT.